The 27 T cell receptor beta chains listed next were all sequenced from one sample in a study of chemoradiotherapy in HPV16-positive cancers. Only in-frame clones appear in the TCRdb table, and some are missing; sequencing was by immunoSEQ multiplex PCR. Of about 1,600 clones listed, about 89% are singletons. This specimen was tumor tissue, taken from a patient who underwent chemoradiotherapy. These receptors all stem from a human donor with HPV-associated anogenital cancer.

This clone showed up just once. The rearrangement links TRBV5-1 to TRBJ2-7; D is undetermined. Germline loops: CDR1 SGHRS, CDR2 YFSETQ. V was cut by 4 bases and J by 6 bases, with 11 bases left in between. The CDR3 has 12 amino acids. The CDR3 loop is CASSEVAFEQYF. CDR3 DNA sequence: TGCGCCAGCAGCGAGGTCGCTTTCGAGCAGTACTTC.

This chain uses TRBV9 with TRBJ2-5; TRBD1 matches 11 bases. V trimming: 3 bases; J trimming: 4 bases; junction bases outside the gene matches: 5. The CDR3 runs to 15 residues. The V gene's germline CDR1 is SGDLS and CDR2 YYNGEE. Written as DNA, the CDR3 is TGTGCCAGCAGCGGGGGACAGGGGGATGGAGAGACCCAGTACTTC. Translated: CASSGGQGDGETQYF. The whole variable domain, remainder taken from reference TRBV9 and TRBJ2-5, is DSGVTQTPKHLITATGQRVTLRCSPRSGDLSVYWYQQSLDQGLQFLIQYYNGEERAKGNILERFSAQQFPDLHSELNLSSLELGDSALYFCASSGGQGDGETQYFGPGTRLLVL.

The chain joins TRBV9 to TRBJ1-2; D is uncertain. From germline, CDR1 is SGDLS and CDR2 YYNGEE. V was pared by 0 bases and J by 3 bases, with 9 bases between. This CDR3 region has 14 residues. CDR3 sequence: CASSVDVTYYGYTF. CDR3 in DNA: TGTGCCAGCAGCGTAGACGTAACATACTATGGCTACACCTTC.

This chain links TRBV6-6 with TRBJ2-1; D gene unclear. V was shortened by 6 bases and J by 6 bases, with 21 bases between the two germline ends. This CDR3 contains 16 residues. Germline CDR1 and CDR2: MNHNY and SVGAGI (reference sequence). DNA for the CDR3: TGTGCCAGCAGGTCCATCGACTCCCCGTCTTCCAATGAGCAGTTCTTC. Translation: CASRSIDSPSSNEQFF.

By share, this clone ranks as large. This chain uses TRBV10-3 with TRBJ2-1; D unresolved. Germline V gene lookup returns CDR1 ENHRY and CDR2 SYGVKD. This CDR3 has 13 amino acids. V was pared by 6 bases and J by 5 bases, with 11 bases between. DNA for the CDR3: TGTGCCATCAGGCAGAATGTCAACAATGAGCAGTTCTTC. It encodes CAIRQNVNNEQFF.

The chain is built from TRBV4-2 and TRBJ2-7, with TRBD2 identical over 11 bases. The CDR3 runs 14 residues. From germline, CDR1 is LGHNA and CDR2 YNFKEQ. The J segment lost 2 bases and the V segment lost 6 bases, leaving 3 bases of the junction unmatched. The CDR3 region has the DNA TGTGCCAGCAGTCCTAGCGGGAGGCCCTACGAGCAGTACTTC. As protein: CASSPSGRPYEQYF.

This clone was observed a few times. V and J are TRBV6-6 and TRBJ1-4, with D possibly TRBD1 on 5 matching bases. Germline CDR1 and CDR2: MNHNY and SVGAGI (reference sequence). CDR3 length equals 13 residues. Deletions cut 2 bases from V and 5 bases from J, with 6 bases between. This CDR3 is CASSYRDNEKLFF. CDR3 nucleotides: TGTGCCAGCAGTTACCGGGACAATGAAAAACTGTTTTTT.

V and J are TRBV28 and TRBJ2-3; 9 bases line up with TRBD2. The trim removed 5 bases at V and 5 bases at J, leaving 8 bases unmatched. The CDR3 sequence is 15 residues long. Germline CDR1 and CDR2: MDHEN and SYDVKM. In DNA, the CDR3 is TGTGCCAGCAGTCCCCCGCGGGAGGGCATAGATACGCAGTATTTT. This encodes CASSPPREGIDTQYF.

The chain employs TRBV28 and TRBJ1-2; 8 nucleotides match TRBD1. CDR1 is MDHEN and CDR2 is SYDVKM in the germline V gene. The trim removed 6 bases at V and 3 bases at J, leaving 15 bases unmatched. CDR3 size: 17 residues. This chain's CDR3 is CASRSSGTGLKDYGYTF. CDR3 in DNA: TGTGCCAGCAGGTCTTCCGGGACAGGTTTGAAAGACTATGGCTACACCTTC.

The V gene is TRBV5-1, the J gene TRBJ2-5, with TRBD1 matching over 10 bases. Germline assignment: CDR1 SGHRS and CDR2 YFSETQ. With V trimmed by 3 bases and J by 2 bases, 4 bases remained unmatched. The CDR3 length is 15 residues. CDR3: CASSSGTGVQETQYF. The CDR3, as DNA: TGCGCCAGCAGCTCCGGGACAGGGGTTCAAGAGACCCAGTACTTC. The full variable domain, with the rest looked up from reference TRBV5-1 and TRBJ2-5, is KAGVTQTPRYLIKTRGQQVTLSCSPISGHRSVSWYQQTPGQGLQFLFEYFSETQRNKGNFPGRFSGRQFSNSRSEMNVSTLELGDSALYLCASSSGTGVQETQYFGPGTRLLVL.

This chain uses TRBV2 with TRBJ2-1; D gene uncertain. There are 14 residues in the CDR3. The V gene's germline CDR1 is SNHLY and CDR2 FYNNEI. Trimming removed 1 base from V and 7 bases from J, with 11 bases in between. Here the CDR3 reads CASSEDSVGNEQFF. The CDR3 DNA reads TGTGCCAGCAGTGAAGACTCTGTGGGGAATGAGCAGTTCTTC.

The chain is built from TRBV7-9 and TRBJ1-2, with a weak D call TRBD1 (6 bases). The V end lost 3 bases, the J end lost 8 bases, and 13 bases lay between the germline ends. Germline CDR1 and CDR2: SEHNR and FQNEAQ (reference sequence). The CDR3 is made up of 13 amino acids. This CDR3 reads CASSFGRGPGYTF. CDR3 bases: TGTGCCAGCAGCTTCGGCAGGGGCCCCGGCTACACCTTC.

In DNA form, the CDR3 reads TGTGCCAGTAGCCCTGCTGGGTTACGGTTTATTACTGGGGAGCTGTTTTTT. Encoded protein: CASSPAGLRFITGELFF. This chain connects TRBV19 to TRBJ2-2; D call uncertain. The V end was cut by 6 bases, the J end by 8 bases, with 25 bases between. Germline values: CDR1 LNHDA, CDR2 SQIVND (reference sequence). This CDR3 has 17 amino acids.

This chain links TRBV5-6 with TRBJ2-5, with 7 bases aligning to TRBD1. The CDR3 runs 15 residues. The germline V gene has CDR1 SGHDT and CDR2 YYEEEE. J lost 5 bases, V lost 2 bases, and 9 bases had no gene match. The CDR3 nucleotides read TGTGCCAGCAGCTTATACAGGGGAAGAGAGGAGACCCAGTACTTC. Encoded protein: CASSLYRGREETQYF.

This chain uses TRBV28 with TRBJ1-5; 9 bases agree with TRBD1. This CDR3 spans 14 amino acids. J was trimmed by 6 bases and V by 2 bases; bases with no gene match: 2. Germline V gene lookup returns CDR1 MDHEN and CDR2 SYDVKM. CDR3 amino acids: CASSLGQGSQPQHF. The CDR3 DNA follows: TGTGCCAGCAGTTTAGGACAGGGGTCTCAGCCCCAGCATTTT.

This clone was picked up one time. The CDR3 DNA is TGTGCCAGCAACCGGGACGTTGATAGCAATCAGCCCCAGCATTTT. It specifies CASNRDVDSNQPQHF. The chain has TRBV28 and TRBJ1-5, with D perhaps TRBD1 (5 bases). CDR1 is MDHEN, CDR2 SYDVKM, per germline. This CDR3 contains 15 residues. V shed 7 bases and J shed 0 bases, with 13 bases lying between them.

The chain links TRBV9 to TRBJ2-1; 9 nucleotides agree with TRBD2. Per the germline V gene, CDR1 is SGDLS and CDR2 is YYNGEE. This CDR3 region has 20 residues. J lost 0 bases, V lost 0 bases, and 13 bases had no gene match. CDR3 sequence reads: CASSVGRTSAYRYSYNEQFF. CDR3 nucleotide sequence: TGTGCCAGCAGCGTAGGTCGGACTAGCGCATACCGTTACTCCTACAATGAGCAGTTCTTC.

CDR3 in amino acids: CASSLFTDTQYF. CDR3 in DNA: TGTGCCAGCAGTTTATTCACAGATACGCAGTATTTT. The chain uses TRBV7-2 and TRBJ2-3, with no clear D. Trimming cost V 6 bases and J 2 bases, with 6 bases left between them. In germline, CDR1 is SGHTA, CDR2 FQGNSA. The CDR3 loop spans 12 amino acids.

This clone appeared a single time. The V gene is TRBV2, the J gene TRBJ1-5; D possibly corresponds to TRBD1 (5 bases). The germline V and J ends were trimmed by 3 bases and 3 bases, with 12 bases remaining between them. CDR3 length: 15 amino acids. Germline-derived CDR1 and CDR2 are SNHLY and FYNNEI. CDR3 sequence: CASSEHGAYNQPQHF. For the CDR3, the DNA is TGTGCCAGCAGTGAGCACGGGGCCTACAATCAGCCCCAGCATTTT.

V usage is TRBV10-3 and J usage is TRBJ1-2; D gene unclear. The CDR3 is 13 amino acids. V shed 4 bases and J shed 2 bases, with 8 bases lying between them. The germline V gene encodes CDR1 ENHRY and CDR2 SYGVKD. DNA of the CDR3: TGTGCCATCAGTGGTGGCAGAAACTATGGCTACACCTTC. Translated, it gives CAISGGRNYGYTF.

This chain joins TRBV7-8 and TRBJ2-3, with D unresolved. CDR3 length: 14 residues. Looked up from germline, CDR1 is SGHVS and CDR2 is FQNEAQ. Trimming left V 2 bases short and J 2 bases short, with 8 bases between. The CDR3, as DNA: TGTGCCAGCAGCTTAAACACCGCCACAGATACGCAGTATTTT. Translated, it gives CASSLNTATDTQYF.

The chain has TRBV5-4 and TRBJ1-1; D not resolved. Looked up from germline, CDR1 is SGHNT and CDR2 is YYREEE (reference sequence). There are 14 residues in the CDR3. V was trimmed by 4 bases and J by 1 base, leaving 11 bases between them. The CDR3 bases are TGTGCCAGCAGCCTCAGTAGGCGGAACACTGAAGCTTTCTTT. It yields the protein CASSLSRRNTEAFF.

The J gene is TRBJ1-1, the V gene TRBV11-2; TRBD1 might be the D (6 bases). The ends were cut back, 0 bases at V and 2 bases at J, with 10 bases in the middle. The germline V gene has CDR1 SGHAT and CDR2 FQNNGV. This CDR3 spans 15 amino acids. CDR3 nucleotides: TGTGCCAGCAGCTTAGACGGGGGCTCTAACACTGAAGCTTTCTTT. It specifies CASSLDGGSNTEAFF.

V is TRBV29-1 and J is TRBJ1-2; D is ambiguous. CDR1 and CDR2 from the germline V gene are SQVTM and ANQGSEA. The CDR3 is 14 residues long. Trimming stripped 0 bases from V and 8 bases from J, with 16 bases between. The CDR3 DNA reads TGCAGCGTTGAAGATACGAGGTTACCCTCAGGCTACACCTTC. Amino acids: CSVEDTRLPSGYTF.

This clone was seen a handful of times. The gene calls are TRBV4-3 and TRBJ1-2; TRBD1 matches 11 bases. The ends lost 0 bases at V and 3 bases at J; junction bases unmatched: 6. Germline assignment: CDR1 LGHNA and CDR2 YSLEER. CDR3 size: 17 residues. The CDR3 loop reads CASSQDLVDRGHYGYTF. The CDR3 nucleotides are TGCGCCAGCAGCCAAGATCTAGTGGACAGGGGGCACTATGGCTACACCTTC.

The count of this clone is one. The chain is built from TRBV7-9 and TRBJ1-3; tentatively, D is TRBD1 (5 bases). The germline V gene has CDR1 SEHNR and CDR2 FQNEAQ (reference sequence). Trimming took 5 bases from V and 0 from J, leaving 11 bases between them. CDR3 length: 15 amino acids. CDR3 in amino acids: CASSVGDLSGNTIYF. As DNA, the CDR3 is TGTGCCAGCAGCGTAGGGGATCTCTCTGGAAACACCATATATTTT.

The chain joins TRBV6-5 to TRBJ2-7; TRBD2 agrees at 7 bases. Trimming cost V 7 bases and J 1 base; bases outside gene matches: 10. The CDR3 is 15 residues long. Germline V gives CDR1 MNHEY, CDR2 SVGAGI. This CDR3 reads CASTNSPSGSYEQYF. The CDR3 nucleotides read TGTGCCAGCACTAACTCACCTAGCGGATCCTACGAGCAGTACTTC.